This T cell receptor (beta chain) comes out of a study of T cell responses to AZD1222 COVID-19 vaccine listed by TCRdb under 2021. Context from the whole study: AZD1222 recipients with second doses at about 4 weeks or about 12 weeks were pooled, because spike-specific TCR depth and breadth did not differ between schedules. A total of about 250 trial participants underwent TCR sequencing, of whom about 210 had received two doses of AZD1222 and around 26 had received two doses of the MenACWY control vaccine. Trial participants were enrolled by age into 18-55, 56-69 and 70-plus year subgroups, with 148, 28 and 57 TCR-sequenced participants respectively.

The CDR3 regions of human TCRbeta chains were analyzed by immunosequencing. In the source study's methods: TCRs in the repertoires were matched against a reference library of SARS-CoV-2-specific TCRs that had been generated with the MIRA antigen-specificity platform. Breadth was defined as the fraction of unique TCRs that were SARS-CoV-2-associated. Depth was defined as the fraction of total T cells that were SARS-CoV-2-associated. Using the MIRA data, each spike-specific TCR was assigned both to the spike region to which the TCR was reactive and to a CD4 or CD8 class. Log10-transformed breadth and depth values were compared by one-way ANOVA with Sidak's multiple comparisons tests. TCRdb's version of the immuneACCESS table is confined to in-frame rearrangements and falls short of the full clone set. An unresolved V gene accounts for under half of the shortfall where checked; the remainder is of unknown origin. For V, J and clone size, that table is used; D and trimming come from the DNA. The sample data list roughly 150,000 clones, and approximately 90% of these were observed just once. In total, the top ten clones hold 4% to 5.5% of the sample.

Read against the paper, the sample's time point label means: baseline before first vaccination. Vaccinee samples came from UK trials COV001 and COV002, including a single-blind randomized controlled phase 2/3 trial of AZD1222 (ChAdOx1 nCoV-19) in healthy adults. For TCRbeta chain sequencing, PBMC samples were collected from trial participants at day 0 and at day 28 after the second dose. Results and caveats for the whole study, not just this receptor: Because no samples from the day 14 peak response were available, repertoires could be characterized only after the peak T cell response. Vaccine-associated CD4 TCRs spanned the whole spike protein, with dominant responses in regions 160-218 and 743-854. After two AZD1222 doses, both the breadth and the depth of spike-specific TCRs were significantly higher than at day 0 and than in MenACWY recipients. In the small 56-69-year group, the increase in depth fell short of significance, most likely because of low power. Most participants were white British and females outnumbered males, and the authors suggested that clonal diversity may have been underestimated. Epitopes outside the regions mutated in the B.1.351 and B.1.1.7 variants were reportedly recognized by nearly half of the unique spike-specific TCRs. Conclusions about previously exposed vaccinees are limited because only a handful of AZD1222 recipients were SARS-CoV-2 seropositive at baseline.

As to this clone: Its binding antigen is unknown. No much larger clonotype is one base removed from it; base qualities were not supplied.

The CDR3 holds 18 amino acids from the cysteine to the phenylalanine. The entry retains the CDR3 DNA only, 54 bases that are in frame from base 1. V drops 0 bases and J drops 1 base, leaving 19 bases in between. Based on the germline V gene (reference sequence), the CDR1 and CDR2 sequences are SGHKS and YYEKEE. This receptor was identified in an adult in good health. The V gene is TRBV5-5 and the J gene is TRBJ2-5; no D gene call is confident. Sequenced material: peripheral blood, taken on day 0 of AZD1222 vaccination. The DNA sequence follows: TGTGCCAGCAGCTTGGAATTGAACCTCCCATTTCTCCAAGAGACCCAGTACTTC. The resulting protein is CASSLELNLPFLQETQYF.